Listed here are 18 T cell receptor beta chains from one sample, sequenced in a study of T-cell reconstitution after alpha-beta-depleted transplantation in children. Preparation of the TCRbeta library used unique molecular identifiers. TCRdb fed the PCR reads into MiXCR, producing one record per CDR3 protein. The sample comprises hundreds of thousands of distinct CDR3 sequences, under 9.5% of which are singletons, and 5% to 7% rests with the top ten. Source: PBMCs from the stem cell graft donor, taken from the stem cell graft. These receptors were collected from a human donor who donated a stem cell graft to a child with acute lymphoblastic leukemia.

A few counts support this clonotype. V gene TRBV7-2 combines with J gene TRBJ1-5; D ambiguous. Germline V gene data show CDR1 as SGHTA and CDR2 as FQGNSA. V shed 1 base and J shed 4 bases, with 5 bases lying between them. This CDR3 has 13 residues. CDR3 protein: CASSLVTNQPQHF. CDR3 in DNA: TGTGCCAGCAGCTTAGTTACAAATCAGCCCCAGCATTTT.

There are a few counts of this clonotype. V and J are TRBV12-3 or TRBV12-4 and TRBJ1-3, with D possibly matching TRBD1 (5 bases). The CDR3 has 15 amino acids. The V gene lost 5 bases and the J gene lost 4 bases, with 15 bases spanning the gap. CDR3 protein: CASSLRVVSGNTIYF. Written as DNA, the CDR3 is TGTGCCAGCAGTCTCAGGGTTGTCTCGGGAAACACCATATATTTT.

The V call is TRBV13, the J call TRBJ1-2; a possible D gene is TRBD1 (6 bases). Germline V gene sequence: CDR1 PRHDT, CDR2 FYEKMQ (reference sequence). The CDR3 has 16 amino acids. V lost 4 bases to trimming and J lost 0 bases, with 15 bases between them. The CDR3 loop reads CASSSNGGSSNYGYTF. The CDR3 DNA follows: TGTGCCAGCAGCTCAAACGGGGGCAGCTCTAACTATGGCTACACCTTC.

This clonotype was recorded a few times. V and J are TRBV9 and TRBJ1-2; tentative D call: TRBD1 (6 bases). The CDR3 spans 13 residues. Germline V gives CDR1 SGDLS, CDR2 YYNGEE. Trimming took off 5 bases at V and 4 bases at J, with 12 bases between the two ends. CDR3 DNA sequence: TGTGCCAGCAGGGGACACCGCCTCTATGGCTACACCTTC. Translating gives CASRGHRLYGYTF.

The sample holds many counts of this clonotype. The chain is built from TRBV13 and TRBJ1-3, with D uncertain. The CDR3 has 15 amino acids. V was trimmed by 5 bases and J by 0 bases, leaving 11 bases between them. Germline lookup yields CDR1 PRHDT and CDR2 FYEKMQ (reference sequence). CDR3 coding DNA: TGTGCCAGCAGCACCTGGGCTTCCTCTGGAAACACCATATATTTT. Translation gives CASSTWASSGNTIYF.

V and J are TRBV29-1 and TRBJ1-1; D gene ambiguous. Germline V gene sequence: CDR1 SQVTM, CDR2 ANQGSEA. The CDR3 extends over 13 amino acids. V lost 6 bases to trimming and J lost 3 bases, with 14 bases between them. CDR3 DNA sequence: TGCAGCGTCTCAAGAACTGAGGACACTGAAGCTTTCTTT. It translates to CSVSRTEDTEAFF.

This clonotype was observed at least ten times. The gene calls are TRBV20-1 and TRBJ2-3; D perhaps matches TRBD2 (6 bases). This CDR3 spans 15 amino acids. Deletions cut 0 bases from V and 6 bases from J, with 16 bases between. CDR1 and CDR2 from the germline V gene are DFQATT and SNEGSKA (reference sequence). This CDR3 reads CSARDRRAVRDTQYF. For the CDR3, the DNA is TGCAGTGCTAGAGATAGGAGGGCTGTCCGGGATACGCAGTATTTT.

The CDR3 region is CASSLDTGLDYGYTF. CDR3 nucleotides: TGCGCCAGCAGCTTGGACACGGGGCTTGACTATGGCTACACCTTC. V gene TRBV5-1 combines with J gene TRBJ1-2; D is perhaps TRBD1 (5 bases). The CDR3 length is 15 residues. Trimming removed 0 bases at V and 3 bases at J, with 12 bases between. CDR1 is SGHRS, CDR2 YFSETQ, per germline.

V and J are TRBV19 and TRBJ1-2, with unresolved D. The ends were cut back, 5 bases at V and 4 bases at J, with 14 bases in the middle. Looked up from germline, CDR1 is LNHDA and CDR2 is SQIVND (reference sequence). CDR3 length: 14 amino acids. The CDR3 DNA follows: TGTGCCAGTAGTCCGGAGAGGAGCCTCTATGGCTACACCTTC. Its protein product is CASSPERSLYGYTF.

This clonotype was counted between two and nine times. The V gene is TRBV20-1, the J gene TRBJ2-5, with TRBD2 as a possible D gene (6 bases). There are 11 residues in the CDR3. Germline values: CDR1 DFQATT, CDR2 SNEGSKA (reference sequence). The ends were cut back, 4 bases at V and 13 bases at J, with 16 bases in the middle. The CDR3 bases are TGCAGTGCTACCCTCGGCGGAGGGATGTACTTC. It codes for CSATLGGGMYF.

This clonotype has just a few counts. This chain joins TRBV7-9 and TRBJ2-7; D is unresolved. There are 15 residues in the CDR3. Between the trimmed V and J ends, which lost 6 bases and 3 bases, there was a span of 18 bases. The germline V gene encodes CDR1 SEHNR and CDR2 FQNEAQ (reference sequence). The CDR3 sequence: CASSPSVGRNYEQYF. CDR3 DNA: TGTGCCAGCAGTCCCTCGGTTGGGCGAAACTACGAGCAGTACTTC.

This clonotype was seen many times. The chain is built from TRBV2 and TRBJ1-1; D gene unclear. The CDR3 runs 13 residues. Germline CDR1 and CDR2: SNHLY and FYNNEI. V was shortened by 4 bases and J by 1 base, with 7 bases between the two germline ends. The CDR3 spells CASSAGGNTEAFF. The CDR3 region has the DNA TGTGCCAGCAGTGCCGGTGGGAACACTGAAGCTTTCTTT.

This clonotype was picked up many times. CDR3 loop: CASSSTTHEQFF. The DNA of the CDR3 is TGTGCCAGCAGTTCCACTACCCATGAGCAGTTCTTC. V gene TRBV27 combines with J gene TRBJ2-1; D call uncertain. CDR3 length: 12 amino acids. Germline V CDR1 and CDR2: MNHEY, SMNVEV (reference sequence). Trimming removed 4 bases from V and 8 bases from J, with 9 bases in between.

This clonotype came up many times. The V gene is TRBV13, the J gene TRBJ2-5; D is unclear. The V and J ends lost 1 base and 4 bases respectively, with 4 bases between them. CDR3 length equals 12 residues. CDR1 is PRHDT, CDR2 FYEKMQ, per germline (reference sequence). This CDR3 reads CASSLAAETQYF. CDR3 DNA: TGTGCCAGCAGCTTAGCAGCAGAGACCCAGTACTTC. Full variable domain (rest looked up from reference TRBV13 and TRBJ2-5): AAGVIQSPRHLIKEKRETATLKCYPIPRHDTVYWYQQGPGQDPQFLISFYEKMQSDKGSIPDRFSAQQFSDYHSELNMSSLELGDSALYFCASSLAAETQYFGPGTRLLVL.

This clonotype was observed a few times. The rearrangement joins TRBV6-1 to TRBJ2-1; D gene unclear. Germline CDR1 MNHNS, CDR2 SASEGT. The CDR3 runs to 12 residues. The V end was cut by 1 base, the J end by 12 bases, with 10 bases between. The CDR3 DNA sequence: TGTGCCAGCAGTGAAGGGGTCGACGGGCAGTTCTTC. Protein sequence: CASSEGVDGQFF.

As to this clonotype: Possible read error: a much larger clone is one base away. This chain links TRBV20-1 with TRBJ2-7; D remains ambiguous. Germline CDR1 reads DFQATT; CDR2 reads SNEGSKA (reference sequence). V lost 1 base to trimming and J lost 3 bases, with 4 bases between them. The CDR3 is 11 amino acids. The CDR3 region is CSARGDYEQYF. CDR3 DNA: TGCAGTGCTAGAGGAGACTACGAGCAGTACTTC.

This clonotype has ten or more counts. J is TRBJ1-1 and V is TRBV13; TRBD1 matches at 12 bases. V lost 2 bases to trimming and J lost 0 bases; unmatched junction nucleotides: 13. Germline V gene lookup returns CDR1 PRHDT and CDR2 FYEKMQ (reference sequence). The CDR3 sequence is 20 residues long. The CDR3 DNA is TGTGCCAGCAGCTTATATGTGCGGGACAGGGGGCGTGGGGTGAACACTGAAGCTTTCTTT. Its translation: CASSLYVRDRGRGVNTEAFF.

J is TRBJ2-5 and V is TRBV7-9; no clear D gene. CDR1 and CDR2 (germline): SEHNR, FQNEAQ (reference sequence). The CDR3 contains 15 residues. Deletions cut 4 bases from V and 5 bases from J, with 17 bases between. The CDR3 here is CASSSDSGSTETQYF. In nucleotides, the CDR3 is TGTGCCAGCAGCTCCGACTCCGGGTCCACGGAGACCCAGTACTTC.